The sequence of this T cell receptor beta chain was determined in a study of T cells in Graves' hyperthyroidism and ophthalmopathy. Study-wide context: Peripheral blood was taken when the disease was first diagnosed, before any treatment began.

Points on this clonotype: Its antigen is unidentified.

There were TCR beta CDR3 regions amplified from RNA transcripts. The HTBI primer set drove a first-round RT-PCR of the TCR CDR3. TCRdb reanalysed the multiplex PCR reads using MiXCR and keeps one entry per CDR3 protein. The sample has about 640,000 distinct CDR3 sequences, less than 25% seen once; the top ten hold around a third. Fresh peripheral blood, approximately 9.1 ml, was the source of the PBMCs. Points from the study as a whole: Expanded thyroid clonotypes (above 0.001) were mostly also found in blood. It was a median around seven months before onset that the model predicted ophthalmopathy.

The germline V gene encodes CDR1 SGHTA and CDR2 FQGNSA. J lost 3 bases, V lost 7 bases, and 12 bases had no gene match. The CDR3 runs to 17 residues. The sample taken for sequencing was blood. V is TRBV7-2 and J is TRBJ2-2; 9 positions agree with TRBD2. The TCR originated in a man in his thirties or forties with Graves' ophthalmopathy. CDR3 in amino acids: CASIAGVLAGYTGELFF. The CDR3 DNA follows: TGTGCCAGCATCGCAGGGGTCCTAGCGGGATACACCGGGGAGCTGTTTTTT.